The clone carrying this TCR beta chain was observed a handful of times. This entry is derived from a study of blood T cell repertoires in COVID-19. About the study: Material from acute and convalescent COVID-19 was sourced from the United States, Italy and Spain.

This CDR3 is built from 13 residues. Germline loops: CDR1 SGHAT, CDR2 FQNNGV. V lost 5 bases and J 4 bases, leaving 11 bases between the germline ends. As processed by the authors: Amplification of reference gene primers was used by the study to estimate nucleated cell counts. Sequencing was performed with immunoSEQ multiplex PCR; in TCRdb, only in-frame clones are kept and a portion is missing. That table furnishes V, J and clone size, whereas the DNA furnished D and trimming. The sample gives approximately 22,000 clones, around 90% of which show up once; around 3.2% is in the top ten. The receptor's source is a woman aged 70-85 years with active COVID-19. The specimen sequenced was peripheral blood. The chain combines TRBV11-2 with TRBJ1-2, with D perhaps TRBD1 (6 bases). In nucleotides, the CDR3 is TGTGCCAGCAGCCCGCGGACAGTCTATGGCTACACCTTC. Amino acid sequence: CASSPRTVYGYTF.